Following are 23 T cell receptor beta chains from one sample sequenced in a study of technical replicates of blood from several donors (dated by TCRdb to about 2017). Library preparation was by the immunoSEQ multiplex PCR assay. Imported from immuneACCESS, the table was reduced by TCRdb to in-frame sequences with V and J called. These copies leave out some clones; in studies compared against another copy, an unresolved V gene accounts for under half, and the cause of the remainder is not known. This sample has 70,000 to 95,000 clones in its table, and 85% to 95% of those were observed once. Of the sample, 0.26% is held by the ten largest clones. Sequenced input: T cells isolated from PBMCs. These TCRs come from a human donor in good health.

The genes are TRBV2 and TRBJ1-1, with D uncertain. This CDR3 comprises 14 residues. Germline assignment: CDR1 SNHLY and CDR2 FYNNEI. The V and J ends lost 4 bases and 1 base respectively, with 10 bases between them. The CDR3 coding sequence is TGTGCCAGCAGTGTAGGTGGGCGGAACACTGAAGCTTTCTTT. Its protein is CASSVGGRNTEAFF.

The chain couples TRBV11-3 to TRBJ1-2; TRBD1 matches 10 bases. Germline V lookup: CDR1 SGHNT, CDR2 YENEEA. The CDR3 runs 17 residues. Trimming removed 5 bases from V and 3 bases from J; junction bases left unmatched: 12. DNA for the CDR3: TGTGCCAGCAGCCCTAGAAGGGACAGGGGAAGGGACTATGGCTACACCTTC. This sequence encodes CASSPRRDRGRDYGYTF.

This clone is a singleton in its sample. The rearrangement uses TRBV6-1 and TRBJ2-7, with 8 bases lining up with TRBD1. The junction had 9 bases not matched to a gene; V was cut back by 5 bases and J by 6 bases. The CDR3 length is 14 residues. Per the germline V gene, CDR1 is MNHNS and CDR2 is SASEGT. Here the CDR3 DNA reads TGTGCCAGCAGTCCTTCCGGGACAGGCACCGAGCAGTACTTC. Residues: CASSPSGTGTEQYF.

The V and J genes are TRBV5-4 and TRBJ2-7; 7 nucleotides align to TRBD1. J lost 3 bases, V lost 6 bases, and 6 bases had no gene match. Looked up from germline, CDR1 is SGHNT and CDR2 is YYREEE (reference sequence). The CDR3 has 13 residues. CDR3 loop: CASTRQGRYEQYF. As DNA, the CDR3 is TGTGCCAGCACAAGACAGGGCCGCTACGAGCAGTACTTC.

The CDR3 DNA reads as TGTGCCAGCTGCCGCGGGGGGGCAACTAATGAAAAACTGTTTTTT. Protein product: CASCRGGATNEKLFF. V is TRBV9 and J is TRBJ1-4; D might be TRBD1 (5 bases). The V end was cut by 7 bases, the J end by 0 bases, with 13 bases between. CDR3 length: 15 residues. Germline CDR1 is SGDLS and CDR2 is YYNGEE.

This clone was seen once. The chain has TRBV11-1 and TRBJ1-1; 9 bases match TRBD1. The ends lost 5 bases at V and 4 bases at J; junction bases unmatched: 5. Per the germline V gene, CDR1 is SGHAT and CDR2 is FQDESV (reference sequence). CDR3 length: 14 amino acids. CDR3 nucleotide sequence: TGTGCCAGCAGCCCGGGACAGGGAGGCACTGAAGCTTTCTTT. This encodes CASSPGQGGTEAFF.

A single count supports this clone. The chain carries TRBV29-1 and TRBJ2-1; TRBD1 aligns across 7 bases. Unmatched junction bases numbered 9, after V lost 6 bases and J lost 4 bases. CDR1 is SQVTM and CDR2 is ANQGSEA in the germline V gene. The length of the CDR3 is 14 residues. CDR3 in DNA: TGCAGCGTAAAGGAAGGGGGCGGGTACAATGAGCAGTTCTTC. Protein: CSVKEGGGYNEQFF.

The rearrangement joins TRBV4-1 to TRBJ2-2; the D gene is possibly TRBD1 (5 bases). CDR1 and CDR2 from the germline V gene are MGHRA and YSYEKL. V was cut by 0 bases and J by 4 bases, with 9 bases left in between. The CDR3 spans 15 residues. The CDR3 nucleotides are TGCGCCAGCAGCCAAGACAGGGCTTCCACCGGGGAGCTGTTTTTT. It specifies CASSQDRASTGELFF.

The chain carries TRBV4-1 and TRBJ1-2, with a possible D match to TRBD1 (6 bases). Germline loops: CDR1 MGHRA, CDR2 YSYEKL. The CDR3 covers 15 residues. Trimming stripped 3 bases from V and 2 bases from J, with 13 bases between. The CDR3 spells CASSHPPTGNYGYTF. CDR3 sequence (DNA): TGCGCCAGCAGCCATCCTCCTACAGGGAACTATGGCTACACCTTC.

CDR3 sequence (DNA): TGTGCCAGCAGCCCCCAGGACAGGGGAGGAGAAAAACTGTTTTTT. It specifies CASSPQDRGGEKLFF. The chain uses TRBV7-8 and TRBJ1-4; 9 bases match TRBD1. The CDR3 runs 15 residues. Germline V gives CDR1 SGHVS, CDR2 FQNEAQ. V lost 5 bases and J lost 8; bases outside the gene matches: 9.

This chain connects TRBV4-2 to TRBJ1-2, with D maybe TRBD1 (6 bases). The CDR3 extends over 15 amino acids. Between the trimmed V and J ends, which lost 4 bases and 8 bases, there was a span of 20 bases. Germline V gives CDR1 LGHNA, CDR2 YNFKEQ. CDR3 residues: CASSPENRGREGYTF. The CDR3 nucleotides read TGTGCCAGCAGCCCCGAGAACCGGGGGCGGGAGGGCTACACCTTC.

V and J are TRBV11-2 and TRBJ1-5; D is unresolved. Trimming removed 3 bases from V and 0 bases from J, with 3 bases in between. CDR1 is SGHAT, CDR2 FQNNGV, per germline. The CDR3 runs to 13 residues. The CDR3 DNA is TGTGCCAGCAGCTTTATTAGCAATCAGCCCCAGCATTTT. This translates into CASSFISNQPQHF.

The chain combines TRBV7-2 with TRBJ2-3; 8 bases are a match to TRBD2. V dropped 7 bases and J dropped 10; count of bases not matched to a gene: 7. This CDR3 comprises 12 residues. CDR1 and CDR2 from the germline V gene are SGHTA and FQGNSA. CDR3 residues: CASTPRGGAQYF. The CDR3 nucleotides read TGTGCCAGCACCCCCCGGGGGGGGGCGCAGTATTTT.

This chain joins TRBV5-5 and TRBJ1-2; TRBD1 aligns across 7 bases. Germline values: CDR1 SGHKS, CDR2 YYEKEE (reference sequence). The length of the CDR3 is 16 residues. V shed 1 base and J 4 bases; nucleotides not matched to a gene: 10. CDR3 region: CASSLYRDSLFYGYTF. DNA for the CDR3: TGTGCCAGCAGCTTGTACCGGGACAGCCTATTCTATGGCTACACCTTC. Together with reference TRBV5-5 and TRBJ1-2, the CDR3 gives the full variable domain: DAGVTQSPTHLIKTRGQQVTLRCSPISGHKSVSWYQQVLGQGPQFIFQYYEKEERGRGNFPDRFSARQFPNYSSELNVNALLLGDSALYLCASSLYRDSLFYGYTFGSGTRLTVV.

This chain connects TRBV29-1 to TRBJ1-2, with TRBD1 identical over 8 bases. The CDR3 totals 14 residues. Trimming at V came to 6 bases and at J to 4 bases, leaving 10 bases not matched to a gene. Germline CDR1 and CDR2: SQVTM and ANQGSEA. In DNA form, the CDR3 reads TGCAGCGTGGGAGACGGACAGGGAAGCTATGGCTACACCTTC. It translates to CSVGDGQGSYGYTF.

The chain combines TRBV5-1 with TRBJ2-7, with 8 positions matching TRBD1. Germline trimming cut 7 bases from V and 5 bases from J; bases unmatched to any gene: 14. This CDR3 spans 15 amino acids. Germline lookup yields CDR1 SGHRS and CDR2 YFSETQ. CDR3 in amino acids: CASGIRDRLSDEQYF. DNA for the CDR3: TGCGCCAGCGGCATCCGGGACAGGCTCTCGGACGAGCAGTACTTC.

CDR3 residues: CASSGQGAGGEKLFF. The CDR3, as DNA: TGCGCCAGCAGCGGACAGGGGGCCGGGGGCGAAAAACTGTTTTTT. This chain uses TRBV5-1 with TRBJ1-4; TRBD1 agrees at 11 bases. V lost 4 bases to trimming and J lost 8 bases; unmatched junction nucleotides: 7. CDR1 is SGHRS, CDR2 YFSETQ, per germline. This CDR3 is 15 amino acids long.

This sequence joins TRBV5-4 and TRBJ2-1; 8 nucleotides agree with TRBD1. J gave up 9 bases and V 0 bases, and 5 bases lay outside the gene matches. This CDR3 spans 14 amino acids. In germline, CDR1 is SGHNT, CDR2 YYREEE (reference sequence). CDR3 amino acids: CASSLADRGGEQFF. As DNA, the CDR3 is TGTGCCAGCAGCTTGGCCGACAGGGGAGGTGAGCAGTTCTTC.

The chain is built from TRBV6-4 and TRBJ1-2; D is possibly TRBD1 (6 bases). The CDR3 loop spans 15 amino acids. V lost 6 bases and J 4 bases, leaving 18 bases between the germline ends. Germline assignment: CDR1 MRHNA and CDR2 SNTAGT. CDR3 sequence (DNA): TGTGCCAGCAGCTTGGGACACCCGGCCCTCTATGGCTACACCTTC. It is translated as CASSLGHPALYGYTF.

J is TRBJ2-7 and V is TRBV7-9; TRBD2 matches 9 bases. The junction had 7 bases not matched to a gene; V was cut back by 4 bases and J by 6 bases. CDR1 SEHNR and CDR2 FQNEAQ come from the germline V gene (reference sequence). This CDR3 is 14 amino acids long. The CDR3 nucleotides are TGTGCCAGCAGCTCTTTAGCGGGAGTTCGCGAGCAGTACTTC. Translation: CASSSLAGVREQYF.

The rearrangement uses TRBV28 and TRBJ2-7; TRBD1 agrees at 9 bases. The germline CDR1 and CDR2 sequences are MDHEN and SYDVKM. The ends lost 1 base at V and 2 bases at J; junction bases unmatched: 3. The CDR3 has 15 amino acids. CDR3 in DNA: TGTGCCAGCAGTTTATACGGGACAGGGCCCTACGAGCAGTACTTC. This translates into CASSLYGTGPYEQYF.

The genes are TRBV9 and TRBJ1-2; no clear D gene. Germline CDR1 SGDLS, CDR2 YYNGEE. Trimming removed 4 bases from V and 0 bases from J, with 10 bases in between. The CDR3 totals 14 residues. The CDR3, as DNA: TGTGCCAGCAGCCCTTCGGGGACTAACTATGGCTACACCTTC. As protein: CASSPSGTNYGYTF.

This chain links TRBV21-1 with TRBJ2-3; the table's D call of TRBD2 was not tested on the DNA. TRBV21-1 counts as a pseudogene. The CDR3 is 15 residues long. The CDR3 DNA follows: TGTGCCAGCAGCAAATCGGCGGGAGGCGGAGATACGCAGTATTTT. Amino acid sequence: CASSKSAGGGDTQYF.